This T cell receptor beta chain originates from a study of a mutant IDH1 vaccine in newly diagnosed glioma. Study details: First vaccine doses came 4-6 weeks after radiotherapy alone, or with temozolomide cycles. Visit V13 took place at week 47, and visit V12 happened at week 35.

From germline, CDR1 is MNHEY and CDR2 SMNVEV (reference sequence). V dropped 6 bases and J dropped 2; count of bases not matched to a gene: 7. The CDR3 has 15 residues. In regard to this clone: What it recognizes is unknown.

Study observations and caveats: Pseudoprogression showed no apparent link to changes in top peripheral T cell clonotypes.

This table comes from immunoSEQ multiplex PCR, and its TCRdb copy is limited to in-frame clones, with some not included. The sample carries about 74,000 clones, approximately 86% recorded once. Sample time point: week 35, safety follow-up. The study gave 300 ug of mutant IDH1 20-mer peptide per vaccine dose, with topical imiquimod. The specimen comprised PBMCs, sampled from a glioma patient whose treatment included an IDH1 peptide vaccine. The chain has TRBV27 and TRBJ2-1; TRBD2 matches at 7 bases. This receptor was taken from a man aged 25 to 45 with glioma. This CDR3 is CASSQMGGTYNEQFF. CDR3 DNA: TGTGCCAGCAGCCAGATGGGGGGGACCTACAATGAGCAGTTCTTC.